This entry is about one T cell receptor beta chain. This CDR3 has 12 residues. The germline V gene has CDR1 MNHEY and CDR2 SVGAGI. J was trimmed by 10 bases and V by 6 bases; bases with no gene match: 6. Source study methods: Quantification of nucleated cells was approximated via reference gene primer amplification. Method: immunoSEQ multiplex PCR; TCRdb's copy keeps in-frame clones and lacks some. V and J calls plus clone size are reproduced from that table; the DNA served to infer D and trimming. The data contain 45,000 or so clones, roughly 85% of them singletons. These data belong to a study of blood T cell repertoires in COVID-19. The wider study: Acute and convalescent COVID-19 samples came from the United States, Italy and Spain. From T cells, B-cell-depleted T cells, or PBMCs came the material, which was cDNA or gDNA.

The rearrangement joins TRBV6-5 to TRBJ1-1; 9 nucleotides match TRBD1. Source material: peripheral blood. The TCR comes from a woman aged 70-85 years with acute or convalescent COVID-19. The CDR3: CASRPTGGRAFF. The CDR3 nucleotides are TGTGCCAGCAGACCGACAGGGGGACGAGCTTTCTTT.